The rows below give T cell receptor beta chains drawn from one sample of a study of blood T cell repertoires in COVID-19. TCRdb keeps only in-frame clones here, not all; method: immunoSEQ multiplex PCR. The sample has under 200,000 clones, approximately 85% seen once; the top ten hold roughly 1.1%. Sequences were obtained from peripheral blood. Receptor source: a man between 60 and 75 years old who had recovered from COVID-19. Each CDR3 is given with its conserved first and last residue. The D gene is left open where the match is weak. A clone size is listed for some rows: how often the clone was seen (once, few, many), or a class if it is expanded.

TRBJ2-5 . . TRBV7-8 CASSSGTIQETQYF TGTGCCAGCAGCTCCGGGACAATCCAAGAGACCCAGTACTTC
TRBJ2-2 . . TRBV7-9 CASSSPFQGTGELFF TGTGCCAGCAGCTCCCCTTTTCAGGGAACCGGGGAGCTGTTTTTT
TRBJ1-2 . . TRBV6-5 CASSYDPSGSGYTF TGTGCCAGCAGTTACGACCCCTCGGGATCCGGCTACACCTTC
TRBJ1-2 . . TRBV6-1 CASSEAWEGGYTF TGTGCCAGCAGTGAAGCTTGGGAGGGCGGCTACACCTTC
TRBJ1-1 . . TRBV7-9 CASSRTEPNTEAFF TGTGCCAGCAGCCGAACAGAGCCGAACACTGAAGCTTTCTTT
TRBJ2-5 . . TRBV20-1 CSATGEETQYF TGCAGTGCTACAGGGGAAGAGACCCAGTACTTC
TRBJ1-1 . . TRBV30 CAWSNPPYEAFF TGTGCCTGGAGCAACCCCCCCTATGAAGCTTTCTTT
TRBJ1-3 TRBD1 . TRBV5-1 CASSPDLTGNSGNTIYF TGCGCCAGCAGCCCGGACCTGACAGGGAATTCTGGAAACACCATATATTTT
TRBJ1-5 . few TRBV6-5 CASSYDRYSNQPQHF TGTGCCAGCAGTTACGACAGGTATAGCAATCAGCCCCAGCATTTT
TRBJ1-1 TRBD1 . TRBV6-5 CASSYNRDRGNTEAFF TGTGCCAGCAGTTACAACCGGGACAGGGGGAACACTGAAGCTTTCTTT
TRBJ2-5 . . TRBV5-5 CASSLVLSQETQYF TGTGCCAGCAGCTTGGTTCTTAGTCAAGAGACCCAGTACTTC
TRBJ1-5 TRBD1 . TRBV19 CASTNPGTGGSGQPQHF TGTGCCAGTACTAATCCCGGGACAGGGGGCTCGGGTCAGCCCCAGCATTTT